The 7 T cell receptor beta chains listed next were all sequenced from one sample in a study of T-cell memory formation after mild COVID-19. TCRdb re-analysed the 5' RACE reads in MiXCR, keeping a single row per CDR3 protein. The table has around 310,000 distinct CDR3 sequences, 15% seen once; the top ten hold approximately 20%. Sequencing input: PBMCs or a T cell subset sorted from them (not recorded which). The origin of the receptors is a young man who had mild COVID-19 (a few samples of this study predate the infection). Cell type and time point are not known.

This clonotype occurred a few times. CDR3 protein: CAISASGGDTEAFF. The CDR3, as DNA: TGTGCCATCAGTGCCTCAGGGGGGGACACTGAAGCTTTCTTT. The rearrangement links TRBV10-3 to TRBJ1-1; 7 bases align to TRBD1. In germline, CDR1 is ENHRY, CDR2 SYGVKD. There are 14 residues in the CDR3. V trimming: 4 bases; J trimming: 3 bases; junction bases outside the gene matches: 5.

This CDR3 is CASSPRTGREEKLFF. CDR3 coding DNA: TGTGCCAGCAGCCCCCGGACAGGGCGAGAAGAAAAACTGTTTTTT. The V gene is TRBV7-2, the J gene TRBJ1-4, with 8 bases that match TRBD1. The CDR3 runs to 15 residues. V was pared by 5 bases and J by 8 bases, with 10 bases of the junction left unmatched. Germline CDR1 is SGHTA and CDR2 is FQGNSA.

The chain carries TRBV9 and TRBJ1-6; tentative D call: TRBD1 (5 bases). CDR1 and CDR2 (germline): SGDLS, YYNGEE. The CDR3 has 15 residues. V lost 3 bases to trimming and J lost 9 bases, with 16 bases between them. CDR3 sequence reads: CASSGGDGGTSPLHF. The CDR3 bases are TGTGCCAGCAGCGGTGGGGACGGGGGTACTTCACCCCTCCACTTT.

V gene TRBV6-5 combines with J gene TRBJ1-2; the D is unclear. The CDR3 contains 11 residues. Trimming removed 7 bases from V and 5 bases from J, with 8 bases in between. CDR1 is MNHEY, CDR2 SVGAGI, per germline. CDR3 protein: CASMSGYGYTF. The DNA of the CDR3 is TGTGCCAGCATGTCCGGGTATGGCTACACCTTC.

The CDR3 here is CASRWTSGGSGNGNEQFF. The CDR3 nucleotides read TGTGCCAGCAGATGGACTAGCGGGGGCTCGGGGAATGGTAATGAGCAGTTCTTC. V and J are TRBV6-5 and TRBJ2-1; TRBD2 agrees at 13 bases. J gave up 7 bases and V 6 bases, and 15 bases lay outside the gene matches. The CDR3 spans 18 residues. The germline gives CDR1 MNHEY, CDR2 SVGAGI.

The chain couples TRBV21-1 to TRBJ2-5; TRBD2 is the table's D call, not checked against the DNA. TRBV21-1 constitutes a pseudogene. This CDR3 comprises 15 residues. The CDR3 loop reads CATRKRGGYQETQYF. Written as DNA, the CDR3 is TGTGCCACCCGGAAGCGGGGGGGGTACCAAGAGACCCAGTACTTC.

This clonotype occurred a few times. The chain is built from TRBV18 and TRBJ2-7; D may be TRBD1 or TRBD2 (6 bases each). The ends were cut back, 0 bases at V and 7 bases at J, with 10 bases in the middle. This CDR3 spans 13 amino acids. Germline V gene lookup returns CDR1 KGHSH and CDR2 LQKENI. CDR3 residues: CASSPPQGREQYV. In nucleotides, the CDR3 is TGTGCCAGCTCACCACCCCAGGGGAGGGAGCAGTACGTC.